One T cell receptor beta chain is described in this entry. The antigen is unknown. Sorted cell numbers of about 19,000 to 1,000,000, with 10%, 30% or 50% RNA, served as input for naive CD8 libraries. These data are taken from a study of molecular identifiers for immune sequencing clone quantification. The study's findings and limits: Naive cells had under 1% of molecules in clones above 20 RNA copies, effectors over 97%.

The authors built bulk TCR libraries by previously described methods with listed TCR primers. TCRdb fed the PCR reads into MiXCR, producing one record per CDR3 protein. Of 300,000 to 400,000 distinct CDR3 sequences detected, under 25% appear once; the ten largest clones hold around 0.74%. The germline V gene encodes CDR1 MNHEY and CDR2 SVGEGT. Between the trimmed V and J ends, which lost 6 bases and 9 bases, there was a span of 15 bases. The CDR3 loop spans 12 amino acids. The chain carries TRBV6-2 or TRBV6-3 and TRBJ2-7; maybe TRBD1 (6 bases). The sample was naive CD8+ T cells from blood, with Jurkat cell RNA spiked in. The subset: FACS-sorted CD8+CD4-CCR7+CD45RA+ naive T cells. The origin of this receptor is a human donor in good health. Some libraries in this study had Jurkat cell RNA spiked in. The DNA of the CDR3 is TGTGCCAGCAGGCCCCCAGGGGAGTGGCAGTACTTC. Encoded protein: CASRPPGEWQYF.